One sample yielded the 32 T cell receptor beta chains listed below, sequenced in a study of T cell responses to AZD1222 COVID-19 vaccine. Generated by immunoSEQ multiplex PCR, the TCRdb table keeps only in-frame clones and is missing some. The profile covers approximately 100,000 clones, with approximately 90% appearing a single time and around 3.2% taken by the ten largest. The sequencing here drew on peripheral blood, taken on day 0 of AZD1222 vaccination. The source of these receptors is an adult in good health.

This clone was detected once. This specimen includes other DNA sequences encoding the same CDR3. This chain connects TRBV15 to TRBJ2-7, with D unresolved. There are 13 residues in the CDR3. V was pared by 0 bases and J by 4 bases, with 7 bases between. Germline V gene lookup returns CDR1 LNHNV and CDR2 YYDKDF (reference sequence). The CDR3 loop reads CATSRDRSYEQYF. The DNA for the CDR3 is TGTGCCACCAGCAGAGATCGGAGTTACGAGCAGTACTTC.

The chain uses TRBV5-1 and TRBJ2-7; a weak D match, TRBD2 (5 bases). The V gene lost 3 bases and the J gene lost 7 bases, with 11 bases spanning the gap. The CDR3 runs to 12 residues. Germline loops: CDR1 SGHRS, CDR2 YFSETQ. The CDR3 nucleotides are TGCGCCAGCAGCTCATCCCCGGGGGAGCAGTACTTC. Translated: CASSSSPGEQYF. The complete variable domain, with remaining parts taken from reference TRBV5-1 and TRBJ2-7, reads KAGVTQTPRYLIKTRGQQVTLSCSPISGHRSVSWYQQTPGQGLQFLFEYFSETQRNKGNFPGRFSGRQFSNSRSEMNVSTLELGDSALYLCASSSSPGEQYFGPGTRLTVT.

CDR3 protein: CASTGMGTGNEKLFF. CDR3 bases: TGTGCCAGCACCGGGATGGGGACGGGGAATGAAAAACTGTTTTTT. This chain links TRBV28 with TRBJ1-4, with D possibly TRBD1 on 5 matching bases. This CDR3 contains 15 residues. V lost 7 bases and J 5 bases, leaving 17 bases between the germline ends. Germline V gene data show CDR1 as MDHEN and CDR2 as SYDVKM.

On this clone itself: Other DNA sequences in this sample translate to the same CDR3. The V and J genes are TRBV3-1 (or the pseudogene TRBV3-2) and TRBJ1-3; no firm D call. The V end was cut by 3 bases, the J end by 4 bases, with 4 bases between. Per germline, CDR1 LGHDT and CDR2 YNNKEL (reference sequence). The CDR3 loop spans 12 amino acids. The CDR3 protein is CASSHLGNTIYF. The CDR3 DNA follows: TGTGCCAGCAGCCACCTCGGAAACACCATATATTTT.

This clone was counted once. The genes are TRBV5-1 and TRBJ2-7; TRBD2 is a possible D gene (5 bases). V lost 4 bases and J 4 bases, leaving 12 bases between the germline ends. Germline CDR1 reads SGHRS; CDR2 reads YFSETQ. CDR3 length equals 13 residues. The CDR3: CASSHTTSYEQYF. In nucleotides, the CDR3 is TGCGCCAGCAGCCACACCACTAGTTACGAGCAGTACTTC.

The chain links TRBV6-5 to TRBJ1-1; TRBD1 matches 11 bases. V lost 6 bases and J lost 4; bases outside the gene matches: 4. Looked up from germline, CDR1 is MNHEY and CDR2 is SVGAGI. The CDR3 runs 14 residues. CDR3 protein: CASRTGTGGTEAFF. In DNA, the CDR3 is TGTGCCAGCAGAACCGGGACAGGGGGCACTGAAGCTTTCTTT.

The chain has TRBV11-2 and TRBJ1-2, with no clear D. This CDR3 comprises 14 residues. Trimming took 2 bases from V and 8 from J, leaving 15 bases between them. CDR1 and CDR2 from the germline V gene are SGHAT and FQNNGV. CDR3 sequence reads: CASSLIVAQDGYTF. Written as DNA, the CDR3 is TGTGCCAGCAGCTTAATCGTGGCCCAGGACGGCTACACCTTC.

As DNA, the CDR3 is TGCGCCAGCAGCCGATCCGGGACAGGGGACTATAATTCACCCCTCCACTTT. Translated: CASSRSGTGDYNSPLHF. J is TRBJ1-6 and V is TRBV4-1; 10 bases are a match to TRBD1. The J segment lost 3 bases and the V segment lost 4 bases, leaving 6 bases of the junction unmatched. This CDR3 comprises 17 residues. Germline V gives CDR1 MGHRA, CDR2 YSYEKL.

The rearrangement links TRBV11-1 to TRBJ1-4; D is undetermined. The length of the CDR3 is 14 residues. V dropped 1 base and J dropped 7 bases, with 10 bases sitting between them. Germline values: CDR1 SGHAT, CDR2 FQDESV (reference sequence). The CDR3 protein is CASSLEGIGEKLFF. CDR3 in DNA: TGTGCCAGCAGCTTAGAAGGGATCGGTGAAAAACTGTTTTTT.

The rearrangement joins TRBV18 to TRBJ1-2, with TRBD1 as a possible D gene (6 bases). This CDR3 is built from 13 residues. V lost 7 bases, J lost 0 bases, and 9 bases lay in between. Germline values: CDR1 KGHSH, CDR2 LQKENI. The CDR3 nucleotides are TGTGCCAGCTGTCGGGGGCCTAACTATGGCTACACCTTC. Amino acid sequence: CASCRGPNYGYTF.

For this clone: Other DNA sequences from this sample encode an identical CDR3 as well. J is TRBJ2-5 and V is TRBV5-4; D remains unclear. Germline V gene sequence: CDR1 SGHNT, CDR2 YYREEE (reference sequence). The CDR3 has 15 amino acids. Trimming took off 0 bases at V and 1 base at J, with 10 bases between the two ends. The CDR3 DNA is TGTGCCAGCAGCTTGGAAGGGATACCCCAAGAGACCCAGTACTTC. It specifies CASSLEGIPQETQYF.

The V gene is TRBV6-4, the J gene TRBJ2-3; TRBD2 agrees at 8 bases. V lost 0 bases and J lost 0; bases outside the gene matches: 5. The CDR3 length is 17 residues. CDR1 MRHNA and CDR2 SNTAGT come from the germline V gene. The CDR3 here is CASSDSSGGTSTDTQYF. CDR3 bases: TGTGCCAGCAGTGACTCGAGCGGGGGAACTAGCACAGATACGCAGTATTTT.

The chain carries TRBV18 and TRBJ1-6; D remains unclear. The CDR3 is 14 residues long. V was clipped by 3 bases and J by 4 bases, with 7 bases between them. From germline, CDR1 is KGHSH and CDR2 LQKENI. This CDR3 is CASSPIDYNSPLHF. In DNA form, the CDR3 reads TGTGCCAGCTCACCCATAGATTATAATTCACCCCTCCACTTT.

This clone was seen a handful of times. The chain uses TRBV7-8 and TRBJ1-5; D not resolved. The CDR3 has 20 amino acids. CDR1 and CDR2 (germline): SGHVS, FQNEAQ. V shed 4 bases and J shed 0 bases, with 25 bases lying between them. CDR3: CASSSHRVETRRASNQPQHF. CDR3 coding DNA: TGTGCCAGCAGCTCCCATAGGGTGGAAACGAGGAGGGCTAGCAATCAGCCCCAGCATTTT.

The CDR3 sequence: CASSLASGGNQPQHF. The CDR3 coding sequence is TGTGCCAGCAGCTTAGCATCTGGAGGCAATCAGCCCCAGCATTTT. This chain links TRBV7-2 with TRBJ1-5; no reliable D call. The CDR3 covers 15 residues. Germline CDR1 reads SGHTA; CDR2 reads FQGNSA. V was trimmed by 0 bases and J by 2 bases, leaving 8 bases between them.

The chain is built from TRBV19 and TRBJ2-3, with 9 bases that match TRBD2. This CDR3 is built from 16 residues. J lost 4 bases, V lost 4 bases, and 9 bases had no gene match. The V gene's germline CDR1 is LNHDA and CDR2 SQIVND (reference sequence). The CDR3 loop is CASSSFLAGGPDTQYF. The CDR3 bases are TGTGCCAGTAGTAGCTTCCTGGCGGGGGGGCCAGATACGCAGTATTTT.

The V and J genes are TRBV28 and TRBJ1-3; a possible D gene is TRBD1 (6 bases). Germline values: CDR1 MDHEN, CDR2 SYDVKM. With 7 bases removed from V and 1 base from J, the gap between germline ends came to 20 bases. CDR3 length: 17 amino acids. The CDR3 region is CASTILRGRRSGNTIYF. The CDR3 nucleotides read TGTGCCAGCACCATCCTCCGGGGGCGGAGATCTGGAAACACCATATATTTT.

The rearrangement uses TRBV28 and TRBJ2-7, with TRBD1 matching 7 bases. The trim removed 3 bases at V and 3 bases at J, leaving 14 bases unmatched. Germline assignment: CDR1 MDHEN and CDR2 SYDVKM. CDR3 length: 17 residues. DNA of the CDR3: TGTGCCAGCAGTTTGGGTTTGCGGCAGGGGGATGACTACGAGCAGTACTTC. Translating it yields CASSLGLRQGDDYEQYF. The complete variable domain, with remaining parts taken from reference TRBV28 and TRBJ2-7, reads DVKVTQSSRYLVKRTGEKVFLECVQDMDHENMFWYRQDPGLGLRLIYFSYDVKMKEKGDIPEGYSVSREKKERFSLILESASTNQTSMYLCASSLGLRQGDDYEQYFGPGTRLTVT.

The chain joins TRBV7-9 to TRBJ1-1; D gene uncertain. The CDR3 sequence is 18 residues long. V was shortened by 1 base and J by 5 bases, with 23 bases between the two germline ends. Germline assignment: CDR1 SEHNR and CDR2 FQNEAQ (reference sequence). CDR3 amino acids: CASSLGEVSPPMRTEAFF. The CDR3 DNA is TGTGCCAGCAGCTTAGGCGAAGTGAGTCCGCCGATGAGAACTGAAGCTTTCTTT.

The chain couples TRBV3-1 (or the pseudogene TRBV3-2) to TRBJ1-6; TRBD1 might be the D (5 bases). Germline assignment: CDR1 LGHDT and CDR2 YNNKEL (reference sequence). There are 14 residues in the CDR3. V lost 6 bases and J lost 7, with 13 bases in between. CDR3 nucleotides: TGTGCCAGCAGGAAAAGTTGGGGGAATTCACCCCTCCACTTT. This encodes CASRKSWGNSPLHF.

The chain recombines TRBV3-1 (or the pseudogene TRBV3-2) with TRBJ1-1; D not resolved. This CDR3 has 14 residues. Germline loops: CDR1 LGHDT, CDR2 YNNKEL (reference sequence). The V gene lost 1 base and the J gene lost 7 bases, with 13 bases spanning the gap. CDR3 protein: CASSQVAGWGEAFF. CDR3 DNA: TGTGCCAGCAGCCAAGTTGCGGGGTGGGGTGAAGCTTTCTTT.

This clone was found once. The V call is TRBV19, the J call TRBJ2-2; 8 bases map to TRBD2. Looked up from germline, CDR1 is LNHDA and CDR2 is SQIVND (reference sequence). The CDR3 sequence is 15 residues long. V was pared by 3 bases and J by 7 bases, with 7 bases of the junction left unmatched. CDR3 residues: CASSIQRGLGGELFF. The CDR3 nucleotides are TGTGCCAGTAGTATCCAGCGGGGGCTAGGCGGGGAGCTGTTTTTT.

The CDR3 here is CASSDRGSSGGTDTQYF. CDR3 nucleotide sequence: TGTGCCAGCAGTGACCGGGGTTCTAGCGGGGGTACAGATACGCAGTATTTT. This chain joins TRBV6-1 and TRBJ2-3, with 10 positions matching TRBD2. The CDR3 length is 17 residues. Germline V gives CDR1 MNHNS, CDR2 SASEGT. The V and J ends lost 3 bases and 3 bases, in that order; junction bases with no gene match: 9.

This chain joins TRBV7-9 and TRBJ2-1; possibly TRBD2 for D (6 bases). CDR1 SEHNR and CDR2 FQNEAQ come from the germline V gene (reference sequence). The CDR3 is made up of 17 amino acids. V was pared by 5 bases and J by 4 bases, with 21 bases between. The CDR3 DNA follows: TGTGCCAGCAGCCTCGTGACTCTTCGCGGGGATTACAATGAGCAGTTCTTC. Its translation: CASSLVTLRGDYNEQFF.

This chain joins TRBV10-3 and TRBJ1-5; TRBD1 might be the D (5 bases). Deletions cut 1 base from V and 7 bases from J, with 14 bases between. CDR3 length: 15 residues. The germline gives CDR1 ENHRY, CDR2 SYGVKD. The chain's CDR3 is CAISEFQGGEQPQHF. For the CDR3, the DNA is TGTGCCATCAGTGAGTTCCAGGGTGGAGAGCAGCCCCAGCATTTT.

The chain has TRBV11-2 and TRBJ2-2; the D gene is possibly TRBD1 (6 bases). This CDR3 has 16 amino acids. The germline gives CDR1 SGHAT, CDR2 FQNNGV. Deletions cut 4 bases from V and 4 bases from J, with 16 bases between. As DNA, the CDR3 is TGTGCCAGCAGCTCAAAAGACAGGTCGGGCACCGGGGAGCTGTTTTTT. Residues: CASSSKDRSGTGELFF. Full variable domain (rest looked up from reference TRBV11-2 and TRBJ2-2): EAGVAQSPRYKIIEKRQSVAFWCNPISGHATLYWYQQILGQGPKLLIQFQNNGVVDDSQLPKDRFSAERLKGVDSTLKIQPAKLEDSAVYLCASSSKDRSGTGELFFGEGSRLTVL.

The chain is built from TRBV7-2 and TRBJ1-5; 8 bases fit TRBD1. Germline trimming cut 5 bases from V and 3 bases from J; bases unmatched to any gene: 6. CDR1 is SGHTA, CDR2 FQGNSA, per germline. The CDR3 loop spans 15 amino acids. CDR3 residues: CASSQTGVVNQPQHF. The CDR3 DNA reads TGTGCCAGCAGCCAGACAGGGGTAGTCAATCAGCCCCAGCATTTT. Filled out from reference TRBV7-2 and TRBJ1-5, the complete variable domain reads GAGVSQSPSNKVTEKGKDVELRCDPISGHTALYWYRQSLGQGLEFLIYFQGNSAPDKSGLPSDRFSAERTGGSVSTLTIQRTQQEDSAVYLCASSQTGVVNQPQHFGDGTRLSIL.

The gene calls are TRBV11-2 and TRBJ1-2; 8 nucleotides line up with TRBD1. There are 15 residues in the CDR3. V lost 5 bases, J lost 5 bases, and 10 bases stayed unmatched. The V gene's germline CDR1 is SGHAT and CDR2 FQNNGV. CDR3 in amino acids: CASSPERQGKYGYTF. CDR3 DNA sequence: TGTGCCAGCAGCCCCGAACGACAGGGGAAGTATGGCTACACCTTC.

The chain has TRBV27 and TRBJ2-2, with 8 bases identical to TRBD1. The length of the CDR3 is 15 residues. The trim removed 5 bases at V and 5 bases at J, leaving 7 bases unmatched. Germline-derived CDR1 and CDR2 are MNHEY and SMNVEV (reference sequence). The CDR3 sequence: CASSLRQGRTGELFF. CDR3 DNA: TGTGCCAGCAGTCTGAGACAGGGGAGGACCGGGGAGCTGTTTTTT.

The gene calls are TRBV7-2 and TRBJ1-1, with no clear D. This CDR3 has 14 residues. V lost 1 base and J lost 4, with 10 bases in between. Germline V gene lookup returns CDR1 SGHTA and CDR2 FQGNSA. CDR3 amino acids: CASSLVFAGTEAFF. CDR3 DNA sequence: TGTGCCAGCAGCTTAGTTTTCGCGGGCACTGAAGCTTTCTTT.

The CDR3 sequence is CASSVQQGGWNTDTQYF. In DNA, the CDR3 is TGTGCCAGCAGCGTCCAACAGGGGGGGTGGAACACAGATACGCAGTATTTT. The chain couples TRBV7-2 to TRBJ2-3, with TRBD1 as a possible D gene (8 bases). V lost 5 bases, J lost 2 bases, and 20 bases lay in between. Germline CDR1 and CDR2: SGHTA and FQGNSA. This CDR3 has 17 residues.

The J gene is TRBJ1-3, the V gene TRBV25-1; D is undetermined. Germline V gene sequence: CDR1 MGHDK, CDR2 SYGVNS. The CDR3 length is 13 residues. Trimming stripped 3 bases from V and 2 bases from J, with 5 bases between. CDR3 in amino acids: CASSDPAGNTIYF. As DNA, the CDR3 is TGTGCCAGCAGTGACCCGGCTGGAAACACCATATATTTT.